This TCR beta chain appears in the sequencing data of a study of B cell selection in AIRE deficiency. The sorted conventional CD4 T cells were gated as CD4+CD127+. The germline V gene encodes CDR1 KGHSH and CDR2 LQKENI. V was shortened by 2 bases and J by 1 base, with 11 bases between the two germline ends. This CDR3 has 15 residues. Clones were read by immunoSEQ multiplex PCR, and TCRdb kept only the in-frame ones, dropping some. The table includes about 27,000 clones, around 95% detected once. Sequencing was done on a sample of CD4+CD127+ conventional T cells sorted from PBMCs. V and J are TRBV18 and TRBJ2-5; possibly TRBD1 for D (5 bases). This TCR was recovered from a human donor in good health. CDR3 sequence: CASSPRQTFQETQYF. CDR3 nucleotides: TGTGCCAGCTCACCAAGACAGACCTTCCAAGAGACCCAGTACTTC.